This T cell receptor beta chain was obtained from a study of early T cells in non-severe SARS-CoV-2 infection (dated by TCRdb to about 2021). Study-wide context: TCR sequencing used bulk RNA from unsorted whole blood, so alpha and beta chains could not be paired. Findings and caveats that apply to the study as a whole: VDJdb matching was skewed toward anti-spike CD8 responses, so virus-specific expansions were likely underestimated and private and CD4 specificities were missed.

The receptor library was made with 5' RACE. Sequencing used a NextSeq 500. Unique molecular identifiers were attached to individual cDNA molecules in the TCR library protocol so that sequencing error and PCR bias could be corrected. Both TCR alpha and beta chains were sequenced, and tight co-correlation was observed between alpha and beta sequence abundances in each sample. Per the authors' processing: V gene, J gene and CDR3 annotation of TCR sequences was performed with Decombinator V4. Expanded TCRs were defined as changing significantly between any two time points under a Poisson model with p below 0.0001. TCR abundances were normalised to the total number of TCRs sequenced per sample and expressed as counts per million. MAIT TCRs were defined by TRAV1-2 paired with TRAJ12, TRAJ20 or TRAJ33, and iNKT TCRs by TRAV10 paired with TRAJ18. A search of VDJdb, accessed on 1 November 2021, was run for TCRs annotated to CMV, EBV and SARS-CoV-2, with TCRs annotated for multiple antigens excluded. TCRdb ran its own pipeline on the public reads, namely fastp trimming at Q25 and MiXCR clone calling, and kept in-frame beta chains. CDR3 protein sequences are deduplicated, and each keeps its most common genes and DNA. None of the V and J calls come from the authors' own analysis; TCRdb made them. This sample holds over 25,000 distinct CDR3 sequences; approximately 5.4% were observed only once. Clones ranked in the top ten supply 10% to 15% of the sample.

Concerning this clonotype: The antigen it binds to is not known. A clone one base away is much larger, so this may be a read error.

The study was a case-control design nested within a healthcare worker cohort in London, UK, with weekly nasopharyngeal swab PCR tests and blood sampling. Healthcare workers were enrolled in the week of the UK lockdown, from 23 to 31 March 2020, and were followed every week for up to about 16 weeks. The cysteine opens and the phenylalanine closes a CDR3 of 17 amino acids. Of all the DNA, just the CDR3 is kept, 51 bases in frame from base 1. CDR1 and CDR2 are drawn from the germline V gene: SGDLS, YYNGEE. V is reduced by 3 bases and J by 4 bases, leaving a spacing of 19 bases between them. The sequence came from an adult who was a healthcare worker with PCR-confirmed SARS-CoV-2 infection or an uninfected control (not recorded which). The chain is assembled from TRBV9 and TRBJ2-2; TRBD1 is a weak D gene call, 5 bases matching. Sequenced: whole blood. The CDR3 here reads CASSAPDTGHPTGELFF. The DNA sequence follows: TGTGCCAGCAGCGCTCCCGATACAGGTCATCCCACCGGGGAGCTGTTTTTT.